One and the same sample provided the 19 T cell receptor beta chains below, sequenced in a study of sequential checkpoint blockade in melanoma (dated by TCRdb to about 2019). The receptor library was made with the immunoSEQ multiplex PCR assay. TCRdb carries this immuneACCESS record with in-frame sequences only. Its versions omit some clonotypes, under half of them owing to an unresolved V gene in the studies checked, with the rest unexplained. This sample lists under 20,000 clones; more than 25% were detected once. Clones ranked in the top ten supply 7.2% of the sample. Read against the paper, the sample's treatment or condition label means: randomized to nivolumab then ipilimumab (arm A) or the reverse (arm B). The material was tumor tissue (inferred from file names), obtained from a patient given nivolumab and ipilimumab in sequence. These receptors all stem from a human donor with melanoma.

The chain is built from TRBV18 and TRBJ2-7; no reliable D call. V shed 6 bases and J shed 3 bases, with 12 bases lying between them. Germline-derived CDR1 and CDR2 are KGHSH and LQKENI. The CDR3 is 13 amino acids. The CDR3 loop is CASSLARDYEQYF. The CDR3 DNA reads TGTGCCAGCTCCCTTGCCCGCGACTACGAGCAGTACTTC.

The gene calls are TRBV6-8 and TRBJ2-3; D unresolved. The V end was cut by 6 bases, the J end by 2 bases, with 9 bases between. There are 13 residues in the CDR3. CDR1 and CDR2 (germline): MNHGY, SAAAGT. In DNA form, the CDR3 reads TGTGCCAGCAGAGACTCCTTCACAGATACGCAGTATTTT. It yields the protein CASRDSFTDTQYF.

The DNA of the CDR3 is TGTGCCAGCAGAACTAAGACTAGCGGGAGTAACATTCAGTACTTC. Amino acid sequence: CASRTKTSGSNIQYF. The chain links TRBV28 to TRBJ2-4; 12 nucleotides line up with TRBD2. The CDR3 has 15 amino acids. The germline CDR1 and CDR2 sequences are MDHEN and SYDVKM. V shed 6 bases, J shed 7 bases, and the junction held 7 bases outside the gene matches.

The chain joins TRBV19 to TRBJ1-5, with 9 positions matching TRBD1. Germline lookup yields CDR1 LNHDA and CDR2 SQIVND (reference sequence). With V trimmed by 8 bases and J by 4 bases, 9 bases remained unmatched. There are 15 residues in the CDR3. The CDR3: CASQGTGSRNQPQHF. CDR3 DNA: TGTGCCAGTCAGGGGACAGGGAGCCGGAATCAGCCCCAGCATTTT. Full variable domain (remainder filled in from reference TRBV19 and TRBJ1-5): DGGITQSPKYLFRKEGQNVTLSCEQNLNHDAMYWYRQDPGQGLRLIYYSQIVNDFQKGDIAEGYSVSREKKESFPLTVTSAQKNPTAFYLCASQGTGSRNQPQHFGDGTRLSIL.

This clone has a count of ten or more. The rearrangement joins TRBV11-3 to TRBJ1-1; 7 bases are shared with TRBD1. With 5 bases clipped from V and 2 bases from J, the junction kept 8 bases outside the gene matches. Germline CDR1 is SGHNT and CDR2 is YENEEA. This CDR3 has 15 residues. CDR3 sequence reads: CASSPPGTVNTEAFF. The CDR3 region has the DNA TGTGCCAGCAGCCCCCCCGGGACAGTCAACACTGAAGCTTTCTTT.

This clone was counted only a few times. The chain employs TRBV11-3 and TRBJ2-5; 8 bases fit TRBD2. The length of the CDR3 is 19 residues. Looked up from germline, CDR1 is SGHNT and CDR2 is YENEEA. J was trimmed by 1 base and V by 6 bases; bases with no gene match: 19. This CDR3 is CASRSPELAERGGQETQYF. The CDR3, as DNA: TGTGCCAGCAGGTCTCCGGAACTAGCGGAAAGAGGGGGCCAAGAGACCCAGTACTTC.

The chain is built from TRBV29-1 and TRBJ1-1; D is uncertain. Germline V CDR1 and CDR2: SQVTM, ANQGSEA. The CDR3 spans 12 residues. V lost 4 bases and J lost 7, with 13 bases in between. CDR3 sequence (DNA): TGCAGCGTTGTAGGAGGGAGTGGTGAAGCTTTCTTT. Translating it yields CSVVGGSGEAFF.

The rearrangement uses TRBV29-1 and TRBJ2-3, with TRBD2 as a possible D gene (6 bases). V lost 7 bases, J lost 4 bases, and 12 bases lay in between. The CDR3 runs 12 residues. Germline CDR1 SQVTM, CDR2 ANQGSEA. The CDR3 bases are TGCAGCGCCGAGACGGGGGCAGATACGCAGTATTTT. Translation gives CSAETGADTQYF.

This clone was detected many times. The CDR3 spells CASSLEFPSYGYTF. CDR3 nucleotide sequence: TGTGCCAGCAGCTTAGAGTTCCCGAGCTATGGCTACACCTTC. The chain has TRBV11-3 and TRBJ1-2; D unresolved. The CDR3 consists of 14 residues. CDR1 is SGHNT, CDR2 YENEEA, per germline. Trimming cost V 0 bases and J 4 bases, with 9 bases left between them.

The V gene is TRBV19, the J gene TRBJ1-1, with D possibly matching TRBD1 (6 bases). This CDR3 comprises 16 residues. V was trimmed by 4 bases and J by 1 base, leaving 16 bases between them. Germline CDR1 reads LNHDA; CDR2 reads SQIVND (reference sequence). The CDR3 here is CASSTTGFNWNTEAFF. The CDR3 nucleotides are TGTGCCAGTAGTACAACAGGGTTTAATTGGAACACTGAAGCTTTCTTT.

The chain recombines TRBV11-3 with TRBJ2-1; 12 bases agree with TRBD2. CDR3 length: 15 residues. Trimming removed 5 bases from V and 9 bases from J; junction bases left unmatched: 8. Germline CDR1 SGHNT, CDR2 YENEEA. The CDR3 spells CASSHSGLAGFEQFF. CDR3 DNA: TGTGCCAGCAGCCATTCCGGACTAGCGGGATTTGAGCAGTTCTTC.

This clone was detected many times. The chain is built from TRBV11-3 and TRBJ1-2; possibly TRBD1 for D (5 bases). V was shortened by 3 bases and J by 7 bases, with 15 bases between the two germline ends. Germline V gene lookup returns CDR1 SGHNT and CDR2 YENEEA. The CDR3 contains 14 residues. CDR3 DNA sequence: TGTGCCAGCAGCTTGGATCAGGGTTTAGGTGGCTACACCTTC. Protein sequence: CASSLDQGLGGYTF.

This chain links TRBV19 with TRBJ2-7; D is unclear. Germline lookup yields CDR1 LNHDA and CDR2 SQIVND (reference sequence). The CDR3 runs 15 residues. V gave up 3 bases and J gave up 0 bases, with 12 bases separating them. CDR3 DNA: TGTGCCAGTAGTATTTACCCGACACCCTCCTACGAGCAGTACTTC. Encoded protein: CASSIYPTPSYEQYF.

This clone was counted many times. CDR3 protein: CASSQGPPNEKLFF. The CDR3 coding sequence is TGTGCCAGCAGCCAGGGACCGCCTAATGAAAAACTGTTTTTT. The chain recombines TRBV7-8 with TRBJ1-4; tentatively, D is TRBD1 (5 bases). The ends were cut back, 5 bases at V and 3 bases at J, with 10 bases in the middle. CDR3 size: 14 residues. Germline V lookup: CDR1 SGHVS, CDR2 FQNEAQ.

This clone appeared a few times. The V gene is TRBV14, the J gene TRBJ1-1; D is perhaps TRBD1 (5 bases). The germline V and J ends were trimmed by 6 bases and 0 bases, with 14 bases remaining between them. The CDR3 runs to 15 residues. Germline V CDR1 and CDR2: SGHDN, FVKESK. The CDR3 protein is CASRRTDNMNTEAFF. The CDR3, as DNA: TGTGCCAGCAGAAGGACGGACAACATGAACACTGAAGCTTTCTTT.

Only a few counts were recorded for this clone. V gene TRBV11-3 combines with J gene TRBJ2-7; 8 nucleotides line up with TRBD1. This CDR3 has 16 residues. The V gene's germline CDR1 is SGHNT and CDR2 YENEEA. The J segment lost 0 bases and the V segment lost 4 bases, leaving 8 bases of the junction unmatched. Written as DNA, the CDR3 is TGTGCCAGCAGCTGGAGAACAGGGGGGAACTCCTACGAGCAGTACTTC. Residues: CASSWRTGGNSYEQYF.

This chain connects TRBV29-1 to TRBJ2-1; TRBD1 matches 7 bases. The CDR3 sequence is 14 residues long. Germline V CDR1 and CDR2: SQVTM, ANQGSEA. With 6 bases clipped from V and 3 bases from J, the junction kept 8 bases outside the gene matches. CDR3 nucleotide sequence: TGCAGCGTGGTGGAGTCAGGGGGCTACAATGAGCAGTTCTTC. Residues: CSVVESGGYNEQFF.

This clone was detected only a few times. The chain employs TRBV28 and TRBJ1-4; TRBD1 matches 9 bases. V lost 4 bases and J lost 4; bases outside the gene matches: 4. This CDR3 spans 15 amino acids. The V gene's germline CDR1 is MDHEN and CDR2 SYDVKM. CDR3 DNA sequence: TGTGCCAGCAGTTCACCGGGACAGGGTAATGAAAAACTGTTTTTT. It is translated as CASSSPGQGNEKLFF.

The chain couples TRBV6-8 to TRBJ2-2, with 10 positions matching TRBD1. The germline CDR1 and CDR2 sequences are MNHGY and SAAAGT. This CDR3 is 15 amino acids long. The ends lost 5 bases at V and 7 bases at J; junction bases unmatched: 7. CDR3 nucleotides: TGTGCCAGCAGTCGGGACAGGGGAGCGGGCGGGGAGCTGTTTTTT. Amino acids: CASSRDRGAGGELFF.